This section outlines one TCR beta chain sequence together with its context. These data come from a study of blood T cell repertoires in COVID-19. Residents of approximately 25 US areas, aged about 18 to 95 years, made up the participants. Under the authors' procedure: By means of reference gene primer amplification, nucleated cell counts were estimated. Libraries were prepared by immunoSEQ multiplex PCR; TCRdb keeps only in-frame clonotypes and omits some of them. V, J and clone size are taken as reported in that table, and D and trimming were inferred from the DNA itself. The table shows roughly 340,000 clones, with around 87% occurring only once. This CDR3 contains 16 residues. Germline V CDR1 and CDR2: LNHDA, SQIVND (reference sequence). Unmatched junction bases numbered 7, after V lost 6 bases and J lost 0 bases.

Sequencing was done on a sample of PBMCs or T cells enriched from blood (not recorded which). The chain has TRBV19 and TRBJ2-3; 9 bases map to TRBD2. The clonotype was recovered from a man aged 35-49 years in a cohort exposed to, infected with or recovered from COVID-19 (not recorded which). The CDR3 reads CASSPIAGASTDTQYF. CDR3 nucleotide sequence: TGTGCCAGTAGCCCGATAGCGGGAGCAAGCACAGATACGCAGTATTTT.